This T cell receptor beta chain was profiled in a study of T cells in Graves' hyperthyroidism and ophthalmopathy. Broader study findings: Within blood appeared most thyroid clonotypes that had expanded above 0.001. The model forecast ophthalmopathy, anticipating it by a median around 6.5 months before onset.

Germline CDR1 reads KGHSH; CDR2 reads LQKENI. This CDR3 spans 14 amino acids. Trimming removed 5 bases from V and 3 bases from J, with 13 bases in between. This clonotype was recorded at least ten times. Its target is unknown. Template material for amplifying TCR beta CDR3 regions consisted of RNA transcripts. RT-PCR in the first round (using the HTBI primer set) targeted the TCR CDR3. TCRdb passed the multiplex PCR reads through MiXCR, listing each CDR3 protein once. The sample lists a few hundred thousand distinct CDR3 sequences, approximately 14% occurring once. Patients aged 18 to 65 with hyperthyroidism were newly diagnosed, with duration under 2 months.

V usage is TRBV18 and J usage is TRBJ1-2, with unresolved D. The source is a woman aged 25 to 39 with Graves' hyperthyroidism that later progressed to Graves' ophthalmopathy. Sequencing was done on a sample of blood. The DNA for the CDR3 is TGTGCCAGCTCAATCAATGGCAGAGACTATGGCTACACCTTC. It encodes CASSINGRDYGYTF.